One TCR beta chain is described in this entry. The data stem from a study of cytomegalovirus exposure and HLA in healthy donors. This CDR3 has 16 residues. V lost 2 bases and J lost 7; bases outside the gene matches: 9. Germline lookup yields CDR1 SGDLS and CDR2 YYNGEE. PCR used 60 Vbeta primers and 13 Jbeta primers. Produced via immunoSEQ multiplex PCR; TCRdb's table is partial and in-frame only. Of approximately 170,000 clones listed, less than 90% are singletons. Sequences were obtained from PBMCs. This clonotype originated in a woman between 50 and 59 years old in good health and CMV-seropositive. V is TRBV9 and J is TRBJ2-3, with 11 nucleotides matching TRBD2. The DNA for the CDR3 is TGTGCCAGCAGCGTTCCGACTAGCGGGGACTCGTATACGCAGTATTTT. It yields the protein CASSVPTSGDSYTQYF.